The 2 T cell receptor beta chains below all came from one sample that was sequenced in a study of T cell clonotyping in hematopoietic cell transplantation. Method: immunoSEQ multiplex PCR; TCRdb's copy keeps in-frame clones and lacks some. This sample has more than 55,000 clones, with about 93% found just once. Sequences were obtained from peripheral blood mononuclear cells. The receptors here all came from a man aged 50 to 60 in good health. Some clones in this sample may be carry-over from other donors' samples.

The rearrangement joins TRBV19 to TRBJ1-1; D call uncertain. The germline V gene encodes CDR1 LNHDA and CDR2 SQIVND (reference sequence). V lost 10 bases to trimming and J lost 0 bases, with 12 bases between them. The CDR3 has 13 residues. The CDR3 DNA is TGTGCCACGGAGAGTGGGATGAACACTGAAGCTTTCTTT. The encoded protein is CATESGMNTEAFF. The full variable domain, with the rest looked up from reference TRBV19 and TRBJ1-1, is DGGITQSPKYLFRKEGQNVTLSCEQNLNHDAMYWYRQDPGQGLRLIYYSQIVNDFQKGDIAEGYSVSREKKESFPLTVTSAQKNPTAFYLCATESGMNTEAFFGQGTRLTVV.

This chain links TRBV5-1 with TRBJ1-2; perhaps TRBD1 as D (6 bases). The CDR3 has 16 residues. In germline, CDR1 is SGHRS, CDR2 YFSETQ. Trimming took 0 bases from V and 3 from J, leaving 15 bases between them. Here the CDR3 reads CASSLGKWGGDYGYTF. The CDR3 bases are TGCGCCAGCAGCTTGGGCAAATGGGGGGGCGACTATGGCTACACCTTC.